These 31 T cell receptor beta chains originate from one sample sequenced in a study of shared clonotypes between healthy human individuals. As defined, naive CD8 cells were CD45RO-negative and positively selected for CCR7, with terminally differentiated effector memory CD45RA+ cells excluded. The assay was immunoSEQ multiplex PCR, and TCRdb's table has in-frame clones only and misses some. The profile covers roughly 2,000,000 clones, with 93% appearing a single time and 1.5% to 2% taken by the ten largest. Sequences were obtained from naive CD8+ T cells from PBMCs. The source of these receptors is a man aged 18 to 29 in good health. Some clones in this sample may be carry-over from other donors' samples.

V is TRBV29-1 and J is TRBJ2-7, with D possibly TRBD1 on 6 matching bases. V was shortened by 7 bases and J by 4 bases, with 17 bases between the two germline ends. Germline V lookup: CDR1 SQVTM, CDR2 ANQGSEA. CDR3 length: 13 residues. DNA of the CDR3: TGCAGCGCTCTGACAGGACTTACATACGAGCAGTACTTC. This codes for CSALTGLTYEQYF.

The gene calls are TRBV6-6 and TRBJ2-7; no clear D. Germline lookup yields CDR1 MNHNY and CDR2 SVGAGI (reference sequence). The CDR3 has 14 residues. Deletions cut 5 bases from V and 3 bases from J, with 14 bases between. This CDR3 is CASSRPGYHYEQYF. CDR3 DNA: TGTGCCAGCAGTCGTCCGGGCTACCACTACGAGCAGTACTTC.

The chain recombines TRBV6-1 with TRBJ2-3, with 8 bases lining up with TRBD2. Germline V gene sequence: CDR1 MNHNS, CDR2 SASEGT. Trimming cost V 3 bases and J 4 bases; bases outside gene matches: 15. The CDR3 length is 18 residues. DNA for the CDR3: TGTGCCAGCAGTGAGTCGGGGGGGCGCTCTCCGGCACCAGATACGCAGTATTTT. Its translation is CASSESGGRSPAPDTQYF.

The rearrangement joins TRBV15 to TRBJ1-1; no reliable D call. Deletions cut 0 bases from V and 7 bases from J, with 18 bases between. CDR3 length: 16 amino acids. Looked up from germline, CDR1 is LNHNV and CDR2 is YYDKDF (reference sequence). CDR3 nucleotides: TGTGCCACCAGCAGAGAGCCCCCGGGCAACATAAATGAAGCTTTCTTT. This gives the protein CATSREPPGNINEAFF.

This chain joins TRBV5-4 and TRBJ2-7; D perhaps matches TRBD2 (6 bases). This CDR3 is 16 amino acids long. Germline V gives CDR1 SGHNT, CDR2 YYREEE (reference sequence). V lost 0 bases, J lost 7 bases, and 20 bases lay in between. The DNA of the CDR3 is TGTGCCAGCAGCTTGGGACTAGAGGGGACTCTAGGAGAGCAGTACTTC. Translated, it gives CASSLGLEGTLGEQYF.

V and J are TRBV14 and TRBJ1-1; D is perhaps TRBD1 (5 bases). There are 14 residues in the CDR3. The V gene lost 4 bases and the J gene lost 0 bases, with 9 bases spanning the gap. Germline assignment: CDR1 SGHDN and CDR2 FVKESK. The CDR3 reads CASSPLGLNTEAFF. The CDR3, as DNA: TGTGCCAGCAGCCCTCTGGGACTGAACACTGAAGCTTTCTTT.

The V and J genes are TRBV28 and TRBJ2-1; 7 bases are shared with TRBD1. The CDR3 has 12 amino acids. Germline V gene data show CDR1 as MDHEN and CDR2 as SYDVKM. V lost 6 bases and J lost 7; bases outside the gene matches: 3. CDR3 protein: CASSRGWNEQFF. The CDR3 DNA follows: TGTGCCAGCAGCAGGGGGTGGAATGAGCAGTTCTTC. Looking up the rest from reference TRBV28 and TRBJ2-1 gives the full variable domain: DVKVTQSSRYLVKRTGEKVFLECVQDMDHENMFWYRQDPGLGLRLIYFSYDVKMKEKGDIPEGYSVSREKKERFSLILESASTNQTSMYLCASSRGWNEQFFGPGTRLTVL.

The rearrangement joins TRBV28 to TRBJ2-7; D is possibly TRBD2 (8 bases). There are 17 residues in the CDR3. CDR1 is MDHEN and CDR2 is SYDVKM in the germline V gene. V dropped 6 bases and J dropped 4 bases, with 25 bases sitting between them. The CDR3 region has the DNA TGTGCCAGCAGCTCACCCCGGGAGGGGGCCTTTGCGTACGAGCAGTACTTC. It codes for CASSSPREGAFAYEQYF.

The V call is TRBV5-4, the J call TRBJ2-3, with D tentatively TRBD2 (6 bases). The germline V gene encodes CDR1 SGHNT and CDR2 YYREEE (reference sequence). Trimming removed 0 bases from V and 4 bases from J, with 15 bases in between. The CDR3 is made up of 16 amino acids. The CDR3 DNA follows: TGTGCCAGCAGCTTGGCCCGGGAGAAGCGGGCAGATACGCAGTATTTT. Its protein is CASSLAREKRADTQYF.

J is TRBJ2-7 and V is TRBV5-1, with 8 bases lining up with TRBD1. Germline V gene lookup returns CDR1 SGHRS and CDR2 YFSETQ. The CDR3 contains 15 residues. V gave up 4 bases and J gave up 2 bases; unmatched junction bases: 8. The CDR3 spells CASSPPGQAAYEQYF. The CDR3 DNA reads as TGCGCCAGCAGCCCGCCGGGACAGGCGGCCTACGAGCAGTACTTC.

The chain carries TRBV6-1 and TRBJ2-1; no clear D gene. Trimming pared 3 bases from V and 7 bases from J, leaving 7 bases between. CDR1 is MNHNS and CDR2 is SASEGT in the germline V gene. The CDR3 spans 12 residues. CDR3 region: CASSELRNEQFF. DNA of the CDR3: TGTGCCAGCAGTGAGTTGCGAAATGAGCAGTTCTTC.

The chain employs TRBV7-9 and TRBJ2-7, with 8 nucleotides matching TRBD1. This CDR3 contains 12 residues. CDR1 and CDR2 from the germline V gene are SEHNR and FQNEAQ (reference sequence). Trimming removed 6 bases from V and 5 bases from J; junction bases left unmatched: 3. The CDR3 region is CASRGQDHEQYF. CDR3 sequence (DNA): TGTGCCAGCAGGGGACAGGACCACGAGCAGTACTTC.

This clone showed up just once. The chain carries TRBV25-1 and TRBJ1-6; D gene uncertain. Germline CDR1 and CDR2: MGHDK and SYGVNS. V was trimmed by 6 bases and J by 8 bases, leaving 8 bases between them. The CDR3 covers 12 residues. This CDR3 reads CASRGWDSPLHF. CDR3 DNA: TGTGCCAGCAGGGGGTGGGATTCACCCCTCCACTTT. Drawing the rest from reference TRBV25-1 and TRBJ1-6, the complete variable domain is EADIYQTPRYLVIGTGKKITLECSQTMGHDKMYWYQQDPGMELHLIHYSYGVNSTEKGDLSSESTVSRIRTEHFPLTLESARPSHTSQYLCASRGWDSPLHFGNGTRLTVT.

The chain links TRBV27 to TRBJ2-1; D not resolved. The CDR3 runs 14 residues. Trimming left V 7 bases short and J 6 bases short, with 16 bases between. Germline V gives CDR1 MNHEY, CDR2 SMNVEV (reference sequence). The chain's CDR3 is CASTRRGLGNEQFF. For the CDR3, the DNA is TGTGCCAGCACCCGGCGCGGCCTGGGCAATGAGCAGTTCTTC.

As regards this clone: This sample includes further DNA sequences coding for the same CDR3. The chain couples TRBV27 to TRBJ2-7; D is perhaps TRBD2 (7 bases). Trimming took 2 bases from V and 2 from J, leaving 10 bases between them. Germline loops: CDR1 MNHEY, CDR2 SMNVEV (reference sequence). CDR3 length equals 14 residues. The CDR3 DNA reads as TGTGCCAGCAGTTTAGCGGGGGCGACCTACGAGCAGTACTTC. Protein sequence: CASSLAGATYEQYF.

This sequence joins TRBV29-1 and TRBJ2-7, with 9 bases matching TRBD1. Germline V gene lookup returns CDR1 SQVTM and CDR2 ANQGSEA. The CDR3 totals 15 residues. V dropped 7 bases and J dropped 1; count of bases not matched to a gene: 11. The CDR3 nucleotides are TGCAGCGGCCAATGGCCGGGACAGGGATCCTACGAGCAGTACTTC. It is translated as CSGQWPGQGSYEQYF.

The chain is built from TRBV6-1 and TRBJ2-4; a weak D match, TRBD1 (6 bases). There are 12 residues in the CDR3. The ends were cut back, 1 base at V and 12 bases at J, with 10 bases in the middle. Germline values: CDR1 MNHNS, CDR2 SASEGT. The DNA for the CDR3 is TGTGCCAGCAGTGAAGACAGGGTCGGTCAGTACTTC. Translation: CASSEDRVGQYF.

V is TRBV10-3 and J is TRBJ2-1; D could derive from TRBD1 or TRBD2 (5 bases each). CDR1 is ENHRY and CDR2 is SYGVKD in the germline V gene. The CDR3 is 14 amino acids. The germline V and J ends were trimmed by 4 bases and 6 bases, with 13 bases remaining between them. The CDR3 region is CAISGPGPSNEQFF. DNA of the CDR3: TGTGCCATCAGTGGACCGGGACCCTCCAATGAGCAGTTCTTC.

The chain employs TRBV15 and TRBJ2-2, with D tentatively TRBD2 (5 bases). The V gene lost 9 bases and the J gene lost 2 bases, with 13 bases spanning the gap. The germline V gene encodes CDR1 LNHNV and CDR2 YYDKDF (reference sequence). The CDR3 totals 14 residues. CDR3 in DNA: TGTGCCACAGCGGAGACTGGTAACACCGGGGAGCTGTTTTTT. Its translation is CATAETGNTGELFF.

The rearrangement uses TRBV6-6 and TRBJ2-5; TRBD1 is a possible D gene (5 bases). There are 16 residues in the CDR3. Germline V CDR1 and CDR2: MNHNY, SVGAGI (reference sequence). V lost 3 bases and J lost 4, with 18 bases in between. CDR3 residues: CASSYVGQADRETQYF. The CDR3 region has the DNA TGTGCCAGCAGTTATGTGGGGCAGGCCGACCGAGAGACCCAGTACTTC.

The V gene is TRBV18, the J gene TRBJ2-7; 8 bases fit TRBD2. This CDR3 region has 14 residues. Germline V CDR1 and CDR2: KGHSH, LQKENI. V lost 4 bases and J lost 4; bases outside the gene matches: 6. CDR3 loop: CASSLTGLAYEQYF. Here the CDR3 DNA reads TGTGCCAGCTCACTTACAGGACTAGCTTACGAGCAGTACTTC.

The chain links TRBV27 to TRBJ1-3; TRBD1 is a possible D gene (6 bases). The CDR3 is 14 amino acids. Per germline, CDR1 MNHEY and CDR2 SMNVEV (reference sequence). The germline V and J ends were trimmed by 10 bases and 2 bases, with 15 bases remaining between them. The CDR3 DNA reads TGTGCCACCTCAAGGGGGGGTGCTGGAAACACCATATATTTT. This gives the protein CATSRGGAGNTIYF.

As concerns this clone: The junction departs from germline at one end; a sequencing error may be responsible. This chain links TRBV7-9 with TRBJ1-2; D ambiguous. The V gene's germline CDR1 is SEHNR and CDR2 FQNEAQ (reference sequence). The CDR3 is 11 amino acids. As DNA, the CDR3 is TGTGCCAGCAGCTTAGGCCGGGAAGACCGCTTC. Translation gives CASSLGREDRF.

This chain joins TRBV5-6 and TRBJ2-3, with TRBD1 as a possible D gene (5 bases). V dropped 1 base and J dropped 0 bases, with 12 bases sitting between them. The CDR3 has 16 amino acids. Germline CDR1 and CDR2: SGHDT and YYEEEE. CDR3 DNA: TGTGCCAGCAGCTTGATTCAGGGCCCTAGCACAGATACGCAGTATTTT. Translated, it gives CASSLIQGPSTDTQYF.

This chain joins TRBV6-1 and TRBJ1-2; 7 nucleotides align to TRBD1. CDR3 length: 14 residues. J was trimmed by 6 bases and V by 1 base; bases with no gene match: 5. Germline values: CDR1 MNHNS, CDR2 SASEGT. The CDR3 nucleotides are TGTGCCAGCAGTGAAGTCGGGACAGCAAATGGCTACACCTTC. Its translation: CASSEVGTANGYTF.

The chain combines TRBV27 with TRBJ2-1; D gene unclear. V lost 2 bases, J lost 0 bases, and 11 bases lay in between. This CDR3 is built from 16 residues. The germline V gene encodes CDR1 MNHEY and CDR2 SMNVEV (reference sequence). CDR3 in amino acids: CASSLIAQSSYNEQFF. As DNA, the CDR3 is TGTGCCAGCAGTTTAATTGCCCAGAGCTCCTACAATGAGCAGTTCTTC.

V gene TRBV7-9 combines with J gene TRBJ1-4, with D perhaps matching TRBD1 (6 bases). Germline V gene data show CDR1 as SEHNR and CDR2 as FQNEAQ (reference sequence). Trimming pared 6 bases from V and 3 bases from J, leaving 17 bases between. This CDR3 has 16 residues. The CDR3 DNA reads TGTGCCAGCAGTCAGGACGGGGGGCGAGCTAATGAAAAACTGTTTTTT. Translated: CASSQDGGRANEKLFF.

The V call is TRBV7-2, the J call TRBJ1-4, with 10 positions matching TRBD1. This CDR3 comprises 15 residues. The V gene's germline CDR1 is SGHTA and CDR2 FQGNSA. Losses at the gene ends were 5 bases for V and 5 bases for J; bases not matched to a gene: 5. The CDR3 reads CASSPRTGGNEKLFF. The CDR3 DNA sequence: TGTGCCAGCAGCCCGCGGACAGGGGGAAATGAAAAACTGTTTTTT.

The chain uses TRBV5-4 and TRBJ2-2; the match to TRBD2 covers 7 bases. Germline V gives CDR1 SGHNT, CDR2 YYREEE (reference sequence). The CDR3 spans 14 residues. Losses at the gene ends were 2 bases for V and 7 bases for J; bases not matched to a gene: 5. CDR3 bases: TGTGCCAGCAGCTTTCTCGGGGGGAGCGGGGAGCTGTTTTTT. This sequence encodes CASSFLGGSGELFF.

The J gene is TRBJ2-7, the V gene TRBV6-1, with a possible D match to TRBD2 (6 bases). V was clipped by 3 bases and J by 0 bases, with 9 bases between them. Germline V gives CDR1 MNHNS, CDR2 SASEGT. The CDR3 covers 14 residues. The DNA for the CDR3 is TGTGCCAGCAGTGACGGGGGTATCTCCTACGAGCAGTACTTC. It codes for CASSDGGISYEQYF.

CDR3 sequence reads: CAWSKRQTIYEQYF. The CDR3, as DNA: TGTGCCTGGAGTAAGAGACAGACAATCTACGAGCAGTACTTC. This chain links TRBV30 with TRBJ2-7; D might be TRBD1 (5 bases). Germline loops: CDR1 GTSNPN, CDR2 SVGIG (reference sequence). V was trimmed by 2 bases and J by 3 bases, leaving 14 bases between them. The CDR3 covers 14 residues.